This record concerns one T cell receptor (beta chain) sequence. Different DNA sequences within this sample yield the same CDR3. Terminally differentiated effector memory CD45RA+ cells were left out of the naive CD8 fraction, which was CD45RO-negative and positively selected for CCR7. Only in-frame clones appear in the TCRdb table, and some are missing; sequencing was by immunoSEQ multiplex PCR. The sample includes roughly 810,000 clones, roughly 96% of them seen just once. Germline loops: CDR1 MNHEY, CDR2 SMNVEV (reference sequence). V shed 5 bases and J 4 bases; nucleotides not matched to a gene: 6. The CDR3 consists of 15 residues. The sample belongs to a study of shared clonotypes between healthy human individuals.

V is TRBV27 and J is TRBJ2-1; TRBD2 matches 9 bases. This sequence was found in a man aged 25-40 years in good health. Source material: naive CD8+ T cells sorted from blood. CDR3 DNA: TGTGCCAGCAGTCTCGCGGGAGGGCCTTACAATGAGCAGTTCTTC. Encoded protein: CASSLAGGPYNEQFF.